The T cell receptor beta chain described here comes from a study of OX40 agonist ivuxolimab in advanced cancers. The wider study: Patients received the agonistic anti-OX40 (CD134) antibody ivuxolimab.

Trimming removed 2 bases from V and 2 bases from J; junction bases left unmatched: 4. CDR3 size: 15 residues. CDR1 is GTSNPN and CDR2 is SVGIG in the germline V gene (reference sequence). As concerns this clone: The antigen remains unidentified.

Study-level results: On average, a greater number of expanded clones characterised CD8+ T cells relative to CD4+.

Sequenced by immunoSEQ multiplex PCR; TCRdb stores in-frame clones only, minus some. The sample holds tens of thousands of clones, roughly 81% seen once. The timepoints at which blood was sampled were baseline, cycle 4 day 1, and cycle 7 day 1. This material consisted of CD4+ or CD8+ T cells sorted from blood, taken in a trial of the OX40 agonist ivuxolimab. This TCR came from an adult with an advanced solid tumor such as melanoma, head and neck, liver or kidney cancer. The chain uses TRBV30 and TRBJ1-5; 9 nucleotides match TRBD1. The CDR3 nucleotides read TGTGCCTGGAGTACACAGGGGGCGGGCAATCAGCCCCAGCATTTT. Translated: CAWSTQGAGNQPQHF. Variable domain in full (rest from reference TRBV30 and TRBJ1-5): SQTIHQWPATLVQPVGSPLSLECTVEGTSNPNLYWYRQAAGRGLQLLFYSVGIGQISSEVPQNLSASRPQDRQFILSSKKLLLSDSGFYLCAWSTQGAGNQPQHFGDGTRLSIL.